These 13 T cell receptor beta chains came from one sample sequenced in a study of shared clonotypes between healthy human individuals (TCRdb year 2020). Library method: the immunoSEQ multiplex PCR assay. In its TCRdb copy, this immuneACCESS table keeps in-frame sequences only and misses some clones. Where compared with another copy, unresolved V genes explain less than half of these, and the others have no known cause. This sample lists approximately 500,000 clones; more than 65% were detected once. The ten largest clones represent 10% to 15% of the sample. Sequencing input: PBMCs. The receptors here all came from a woman aged 40 to 49 in good health. Some clones in this sample may be carry-over from other donors' samples.

The rearrangement joins TRBV9 to TRBJ2-7; D possibly corresponds to TRBD1 (6 bases). V was clipped by 4 bases and J by 1 base, with 9 bases between them. Germline CDR1 SGDLS, CDR2 YYNGEE. There are 13 residues in the CDR3. CDR3 in amino acids: CASSRGQSYEQYF. The CDR3 DNA is TGTGCCAGCAGCCGAGGACAGTCCTACGAGCAGTACTTC.

The table lists this clone with a count of one. The same CDR3 also results from other DNA sequences found in this sample. J is TRBJ1-3 and V is TRBV29-1; D remains ambiguous. Trimming removed 2 bases from V and 4 bases from J, with 18 bases in between. The CDR3 sequence is 16 residues long. The germline CDR1 and CDR2 sequences are SQVTM and ANQGSEA. The chain's CDR3 is CSVEINPTGAGNTIYF. The CDR3 DNA follows: TGCAGCGTTGAAATTAACCCGACGGGAGCCGGAAACACCATATATTTT.

The chain joins TRBV19 to TRBJ2-7; TRBD2 aligns across 9 bases. This CDR3 has 15 residues. CDR1 is LNHDA, CDR2 SQIVND, per germline (reference sequence). Trimming removed 4 bases from V and 5 bases from J; junction bases left unmatched: 9. The CDR3 spells CASSSIAGVPHEQYF. The CDR3 nucleotides are TGTGCCAGTAGTAGCATAGCGGGAGTCCCCCACGAGCAGTACTTC.

This clone showed up just a few times. The V and J genes are TRBV7-9 and TRBJ1-1, with D unresolved. Germline V lookup: CDR1 SEHNR, CDR2 FQNEAQ (reference sequence). The CDR3 loop spans 15 amino acids. With 4 bases removed from V and 11 bases from J, the gap between germline ends came to 23 bases. Here the CDR3 reads CASSSETTRVSQAFF. The CDR3, as DNA: TGTGCCAGCAGCTCAGAGACGACCCGAGTATCTCAGGCTTTCTTT. Full variable domain (outside the CDR3, taken from reference TRBV7-9 and TRBJ1-1): DTGVSQNPRHKITKRGQNVTFRCDPISEHNRLYWYRQTLGQGPEFLTYFQNEAQLEKSRLLSDRFSAERPKGSFSTLEIQRTEQGDSAMYLCASSSETTRVSQAFFGQGTRLTVV.

Of note for this clone: A much larger clone lies one base from this, so it may be a read error. Other DNA sequences of this sample code for an identical CDR3. The chain is built from TRBV7-6 and TRBJ2-7; weak D call: TRBD1 (5 bases). This CDR3 contains 14 residues. Germline V gene data show CDR1 as SGHVS and CDR2 as FNYEAQ. The CDR3 reads CASSRMTDLGEQYF. In DNA, the CDR3 is TGCGCCAGCAGCCGGATGACAGACCTGGGGGAGCAGTACTTC.

V and J are TRBV5-1 and TRBJ2-5, with 14 positions matching TRBD2. CDR1 and CDR2 from the germline V gene are SGHRS and YFSETQ. Losses at the gene ends were 5 bases for V and 5 bases for J; bases not matched to a gene: 5. The CDR3 extends over 15 amino acids. The DNA of the CDR3 is TGCGCCAGCAGTAGCGGGACTAGCGGGAGTGAGACCCAGTACTTC. It is translated as CASSSGTSGSETQYF.

This rearrangement joins TRBV7-8 to TRBJ1-5, with no clear D. Germline V gene data show CDR1 as SGHVS and CDR2 as FQNEAQ. V dropped 0 bases and J dropped 3 bases, with 12 bases sitting between them. CDR3 size: 16 residues. The DNA of the CDR3 is TGTGCCAGCAGCTTAGCGCTCCCGACGGACAATCAGCCCCAGCATTTT. Translation: CASSLALPTDNQPQHF.

The DNA of the CDR3 is TGTGCCAGCAGGGAGGGGACAGGGGGGTACGAGCAGTACTTC. This codes for CASREGTGGYEQYF. The V gene is TRBV5-5, the J gene TRBJ2-7; 11 positions agree with TRBD1. After removal of 5 bases from V and 4 bases from J, the junction contained 5 bases not matched to a gene. The CDR3 is made up of 14 amino acids. CDR1 SGHKS and CDR2 YYEKEE come from the germline V gene (reference sequence).

The rearrangement joins TRBV23-1 to TRBJ1-4; no definite D call. TRBV23-1 is filed as an ORF, its function uncertain. The V and J ends lost 3 bases and 2 bases respectively, with 10 bases between them. The CDR3 consists of 15 residues. The CDR3 DNA reads TGCGCCAGCAGTCATCGGCCTCCGACTAATGAAAAACTGTTTTTT. It is translated as CASSHRPPTNEKLFF.

This clone was observed once. This rearrangement joins TRBV2 to TRBJ1-3; a weak D match, TRBD1 (5 bases). The CDR3 is made up of 14 amino acids. Trimming left V 6 bases short and J 1 base short, with 10 bases between. From germline, CDR1 is SNHLY and CDR2 FYNNEI. This chain's CDR3 is CASRRDLSGNTIYF. For the CDR3, the DNA is TGTGCCAGCAGAAGGGACCTGTCTGGAAACACCATATATTTT.

The chain recombines TRBV7-9 with TRBJ1-2; 7 nucleotides align to TRBD1. V was pared by 5 bases and J by 1 base, with 7 bases of the junction left unmatched. Germline loops: CDR1 SEHNR, CDR2 FQNEAQ (reference sequence). CDR3 length: 15 amino acids. CDR3 in amino acids: CASSPDGTVNYGYTF. The CDR3 DNA follows: TGTGCCAGCAGCCCAGATGGGACAGTTAACTATGGCTACACCTTC. The full variable domain, its missing parts supplied by reference TRBV7-9 and TRBJ1-2, is DTGVSQNPRHKITKRGQNVTFRCDPISEHNRLYWYRQTLGQGPEFLTYFQNEAQLEKSRLLSDRFSAERPKGSFSTLEIQRTEQGDSAMYLCASSPDGTVNYGYTFGSGTRLTVV.

J is TRBJ2-2 and V is TRBV18, with 8 bases lining up with TRBD2. V was clipped by 3 bases and J by 4 bases; unmatched bases: 10. Per the germline V gene, CDR1 is KGHSH and CDR2 is LQKENI. The CDR3 totals 17 residues. The CDR3 nucleotides are TGTGCCAGCTCACCGCTAGCGGGCCAAAGGAGCACCGGGGAGCTGTTTTTT. Protein sequence: CASSPLAGQRSTGELFF. The full variable domain, rest sourced from reference TRBV18 and TRBJ2-2, is NAGVMQNPRHLVRRRGQEARLRCSPMKGHSHVYWYRQLPEEGLKFMVYLQKENIIDESGMPKERFSAEFPKEGPSILRIQQVVRGDSAAYFCASSPLAGQRSTGELFFGEGSRLTVL.

This chain joins TRBV7-2 and TRBJ2-2; 9 positions match TRBD2. Unmatched junction bases numbered 8, after V lost 5 bases and J lost 7 bases. The CDR3 has 15 residues. Germline CDR1 SGHTA, CDR2 FQGNSA. The CDR3 DNA sequence: TGTGCCAGCAGCCGCGGGGGACTAGCAGACGGGGAGCTGTTTTTT. This encodes CASSRGGLADGELFF.